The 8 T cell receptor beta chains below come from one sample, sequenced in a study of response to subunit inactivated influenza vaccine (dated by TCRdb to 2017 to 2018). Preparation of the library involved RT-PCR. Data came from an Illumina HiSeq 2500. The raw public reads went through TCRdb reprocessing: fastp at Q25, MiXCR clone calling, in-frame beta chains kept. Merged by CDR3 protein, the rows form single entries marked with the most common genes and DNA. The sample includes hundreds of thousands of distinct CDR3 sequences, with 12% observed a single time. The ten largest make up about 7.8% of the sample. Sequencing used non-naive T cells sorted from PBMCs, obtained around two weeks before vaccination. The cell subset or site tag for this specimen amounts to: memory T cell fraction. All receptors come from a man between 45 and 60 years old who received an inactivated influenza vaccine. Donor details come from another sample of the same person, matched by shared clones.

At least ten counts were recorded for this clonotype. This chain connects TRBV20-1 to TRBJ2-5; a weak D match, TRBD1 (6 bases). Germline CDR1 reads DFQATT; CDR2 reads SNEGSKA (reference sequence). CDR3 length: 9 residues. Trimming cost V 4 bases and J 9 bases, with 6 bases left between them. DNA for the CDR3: TGCAGTGCTAAGGGGGCCCAGTACTTC. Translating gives CSAKGAQYF.

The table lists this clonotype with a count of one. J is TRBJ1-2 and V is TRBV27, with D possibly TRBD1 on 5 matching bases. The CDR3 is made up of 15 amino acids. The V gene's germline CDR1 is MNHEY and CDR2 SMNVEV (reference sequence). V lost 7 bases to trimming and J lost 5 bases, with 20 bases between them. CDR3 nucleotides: TGTGCCAGCAAGAATGCCGGGACTGCGGTGTATGGCTACACCTTC. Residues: CASKNAGTAVYGYTF.

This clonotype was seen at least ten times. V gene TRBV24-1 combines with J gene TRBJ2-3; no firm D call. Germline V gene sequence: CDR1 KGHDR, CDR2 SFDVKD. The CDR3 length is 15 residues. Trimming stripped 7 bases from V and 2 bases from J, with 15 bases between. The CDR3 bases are TGTGCCACCAGCGATCAGACCCAGAACACAGATACGCAGTATTTT. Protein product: CATSDQTQNTDTQYF.

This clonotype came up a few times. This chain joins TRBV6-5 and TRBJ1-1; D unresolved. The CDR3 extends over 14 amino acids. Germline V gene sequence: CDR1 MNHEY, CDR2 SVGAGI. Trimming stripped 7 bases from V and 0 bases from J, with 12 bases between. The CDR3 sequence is CASTWESMNTEAFF. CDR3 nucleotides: TGTGCCAGCACTTGGGAAAGTATGAACACTGAAGCTTTCTTT.

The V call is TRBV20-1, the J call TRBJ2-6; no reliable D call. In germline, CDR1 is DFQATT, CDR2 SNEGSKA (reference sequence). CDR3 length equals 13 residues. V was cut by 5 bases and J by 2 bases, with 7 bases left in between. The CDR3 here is CSAVEPGANVLTF. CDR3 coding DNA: TGCAGTGCTGTGGAGCCTGGGGCCAACGTCCTGACTTTC.

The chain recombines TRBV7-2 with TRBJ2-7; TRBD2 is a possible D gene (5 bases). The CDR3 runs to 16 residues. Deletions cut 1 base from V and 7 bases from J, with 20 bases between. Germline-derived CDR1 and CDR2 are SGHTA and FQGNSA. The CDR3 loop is CASSLENGGRTGEQYF. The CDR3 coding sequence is TGTGCCAGCAGCTTAGAGAATGGCGGCAGAACGGGGGAGCAGTACTTC.

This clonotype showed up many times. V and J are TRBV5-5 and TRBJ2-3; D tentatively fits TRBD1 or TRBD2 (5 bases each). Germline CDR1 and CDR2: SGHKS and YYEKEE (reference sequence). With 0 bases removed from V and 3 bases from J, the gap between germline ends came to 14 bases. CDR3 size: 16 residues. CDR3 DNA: TGTGCCAGCAGCTTGGAGGGCATTGGGGGAACAGATACGCAGTATTTT. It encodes CASSLEGIGGTDTQYF. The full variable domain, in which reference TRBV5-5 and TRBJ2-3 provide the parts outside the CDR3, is DAGVTQSPTHLIKTRGQQVTLRCSPISGHKSVSWYQQVLGQGPQFIFQYYEKEERGRGNFPDRFSARQFPNYSSELNVNALLLGDSALYLCASSLEGIGGTDTQYFGPGTRLTVL.

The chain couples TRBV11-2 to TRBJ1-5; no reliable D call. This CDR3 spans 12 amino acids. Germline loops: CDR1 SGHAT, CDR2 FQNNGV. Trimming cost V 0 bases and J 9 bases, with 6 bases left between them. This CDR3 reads CASSLDRGPQHF. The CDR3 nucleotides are TGTGCCAGCAGCTTAGACCGGGGGCCCCAGCATTTT.